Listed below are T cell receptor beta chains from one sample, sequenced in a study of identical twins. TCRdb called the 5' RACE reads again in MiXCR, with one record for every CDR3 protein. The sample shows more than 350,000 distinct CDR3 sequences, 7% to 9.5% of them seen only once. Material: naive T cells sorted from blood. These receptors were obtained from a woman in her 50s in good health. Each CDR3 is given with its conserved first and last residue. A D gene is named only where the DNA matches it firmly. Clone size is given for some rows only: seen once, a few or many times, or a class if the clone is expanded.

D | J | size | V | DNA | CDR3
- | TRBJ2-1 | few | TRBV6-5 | TGTGCCAGCAGTTACTATCGGGCCAATGAGCAGTTCTTC | CASSYYRANEQFF
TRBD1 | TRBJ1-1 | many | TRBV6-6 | TGTGCCAGCATCCTAGGGGGCCCAGGCCGATTTGAAGCTTTCTTT | CASILGGPGRFEAFF
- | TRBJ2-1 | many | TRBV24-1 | TGTGCCACCAACCGGGGCCACAATGAGCAGTTCTTC | CATNRGHNEQFF
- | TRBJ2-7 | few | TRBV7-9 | TGTGCCAGCAGCTTGAGTAGCGTTGGGGAGCAGTACTTC | CASSLSSVGEQYF
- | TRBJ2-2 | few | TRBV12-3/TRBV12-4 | TGTGCCAGCAGTCCTAGCTTGGAGACCGGGGAGCTGTTTTTT | CASSPSLETGELFF
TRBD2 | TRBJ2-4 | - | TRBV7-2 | TGTGCCAGCAGCTCGGGGAGACCAGCGGGAGGAGCCAAAAACATTCAGTACTTC | CASSSGRPAGGAKNIQYF
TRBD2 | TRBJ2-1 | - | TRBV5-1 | TGCGCCAGCAGCTTGGATACCGGGACTACACGTTACAATGAGCAGTTCTTC | CASSLDTGTTRYNEQFF
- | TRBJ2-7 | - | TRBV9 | TGTGCCAGCAGCCCTTTCGCGACAGGCAACTACGAGCAGTACTTC | CASSPFATGNYEQYF
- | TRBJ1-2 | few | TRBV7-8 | TGTGCCAGCAGCCCCCGGGGGCTTAACTATGGCTACACCTTC | CASSPRGLNYGYTF
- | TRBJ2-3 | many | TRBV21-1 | TGTGCCAGCAGCAAATTTCCAGCGGGAGGCTGCACAGATACGCAGTATTTT | CASSKFPAGGCTDTQYF
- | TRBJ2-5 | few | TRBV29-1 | TGCAGCGTTGAAATGGGTGTGGGAGAGACCCAGTACTTC | CSVEMGVGETQYF
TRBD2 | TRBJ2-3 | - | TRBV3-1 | TGTGCCAGCAGCCAAGCTAGCGGGCGGTTTGATACGCAGTATTTT | CASSQASGRFDTQYF
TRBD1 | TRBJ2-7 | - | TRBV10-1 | TGCGCCAGCAGTGGGGGACAGGCTAGCTCCTACGAGCAGTACTTC | CASSGGQASSYEQYF
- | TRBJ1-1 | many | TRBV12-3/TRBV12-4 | TGTGCCACTAGATTACAGGGCACTGAAGCTTTCTTT | CATRLQGTEAFF
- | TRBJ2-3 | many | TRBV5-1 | TGCGCCAGCAGCTTGGCCGGGGTAGCTGGGGATACGCAGTATTTT | CASSLAGVAGDTQYF
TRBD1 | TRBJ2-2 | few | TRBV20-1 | TGCAGTGCTAGGGTCGACAGGGGGCCGAACACCGGGGAGCTGTTTTTT | CSARVDRGPNTGELFF
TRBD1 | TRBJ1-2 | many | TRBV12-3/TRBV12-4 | TGTGCCAGCAGTTCCACAGGGGCTAACTATGGCTACACCTTC | CASSSTGANYGYTF
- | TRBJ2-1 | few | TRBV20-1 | TGCAGTGCTGCGACTAGTGGGTTTTACAATGAGCAGTTCTTC | CSAATSGFYNEQFF
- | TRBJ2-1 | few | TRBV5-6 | TGTGCCAGCAGCTTGACAGGGATTTCAGGCGAGAATGAGCAGTTCTTC | CASSLTGISGENEQFF
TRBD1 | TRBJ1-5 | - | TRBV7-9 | TGTGCCAGCAGCCCCGGGACAGTATATAGCAATCAGCCCCAGCATTTT | CASSPGTVYSNQPQHF
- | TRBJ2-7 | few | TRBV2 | TGTGCCAGCTCGCCGGGGTTCTCCTACGAGCAGTACTTC | CASSPGFSYEQYF
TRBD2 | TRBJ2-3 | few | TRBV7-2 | TGTGCCAGCAGTTCCAGCGGGACTAGCACAGATACGCAGTATTTT | CASSSSGTSTDTQYF
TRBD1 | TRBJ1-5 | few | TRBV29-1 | TGCAGCGTAGCCGGGACAGGCGGACGGGATCAGCCCCAGCATTTT | CSVAGTGGRDQPQHF
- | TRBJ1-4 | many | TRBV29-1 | TGCAGCATCCGGGGAGGCGCTGGAGGGAATGAAAAACTGTTTTTT | CSIRGGAGGNEKLFF
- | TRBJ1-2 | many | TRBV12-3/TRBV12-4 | TGTGCCAGCAGTTCCGGAGTCTATGGCTACACCTTC | CASSSGVYGYTF
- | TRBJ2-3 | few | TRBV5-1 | TGCGCCAGCAGCTTGGGGAGGGCCGGTGCAGATACGCAGTATTTT | CASSLGRAGADTQYF
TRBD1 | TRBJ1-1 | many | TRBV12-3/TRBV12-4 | TGTGCCAGCAGTTTGTCAGGGGGTTTGAACACTGAAGCTTTCTTT | CASSLSGGLNTEAFF
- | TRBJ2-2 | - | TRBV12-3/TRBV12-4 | TGTGCCAGCGGGACTTCTGGCGGGGAGCTGTTTTTT | CASGTSGGELFF
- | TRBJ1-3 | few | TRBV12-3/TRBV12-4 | TGTGCCAGCAGCCGTGGACAAACGGGAAACACCATATATTTT | CASSRGQTGNTIYF
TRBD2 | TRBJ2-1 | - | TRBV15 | TGTGCCACCGGTCCGAGACTAGCGTCAGGGTCTGAGCAGTTCTTC | CATGPRLASGSEQFF
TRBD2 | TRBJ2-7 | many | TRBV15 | TGTGCCACCAGCAGAAGAAACGTTGGTGGCAACCACCCTAGCGGATCCTACGAGCAGTACTTC | CATSRRNVGGNHPSGSYEQYF
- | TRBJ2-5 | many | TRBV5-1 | TGCGCCAGCATTTCCGAGGGAGGTGGGGAGACCCAGTACTTC | CASISEGGGETQYF
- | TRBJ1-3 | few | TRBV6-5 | TGTGCCAGCAGTCCCCCGGCGGGCAGCTCTGGAAACACCATATATTTT | CASSPPAGSSGNTIYF
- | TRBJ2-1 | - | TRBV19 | TGTGCCAGTAGTATTTCAAGCGGCCCCTACAATGAGCAGTTCTTC | CASSISSGPYNEQFF
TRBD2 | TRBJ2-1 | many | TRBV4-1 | TGCGCCAGCAGCCCCAGCGGGATTGGCTACAATGAGCAGTTCTTC | CASSPSGIGYNEQFF
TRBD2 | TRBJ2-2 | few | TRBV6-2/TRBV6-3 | TGTGCCAGCAGTGCTAGCGGCGCCGGGGAGCTGTTTTTT | CASSASGAGELFF
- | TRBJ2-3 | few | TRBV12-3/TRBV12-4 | TGTGCCAGCAGTTTTGAACCTCCCAGGCAGTATTTT | CASSFEPPRQYF
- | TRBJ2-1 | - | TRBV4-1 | TGCGCCAGCAGCCAATTTATTATCCTTCGGATGGTAGAGCGGGTTGAGCAGTTCTTC | CASSQFIILRMVERVEQFF
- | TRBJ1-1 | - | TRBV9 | TGTGCCAGCAGCGTAGTACAGGGGAACACTGAAGCTTTCTTT | CASSVVQGNTEAFF
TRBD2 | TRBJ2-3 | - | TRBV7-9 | TGTGCCAGCAGCTCTCTAGCGGCCTCAGATACGCAGTATTTT | CASSSLAASDTQYF
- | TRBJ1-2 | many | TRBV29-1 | TGCAGCGTTGACGCTGGGAATAGGGGCTACACCTTC | CSVDAGNRGYTF
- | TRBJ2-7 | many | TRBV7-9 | TGTGCCAGCAGCAGGGGATCCTACGAGCAGTACTTC | CASSRGSYEQYF
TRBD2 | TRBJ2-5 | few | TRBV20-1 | TGCAGTGCTAGGGTACTAGCGGTAGAGACCCAGTACTTC | CSARVLAVETQYF
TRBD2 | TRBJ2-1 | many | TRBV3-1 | TGTGCCAGCAGCCCTCCGGATAGCGGGGGTCACAATGAGCAGTTCTTC | CASSPPDSGGHNEQFF
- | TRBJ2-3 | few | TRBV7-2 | TGTGCCAGCAGCTCTGGTCGATACAGATTACTATCCTTCACGGATACGCAGTATTTT | CASSSGRYRLLSFTDTQYF
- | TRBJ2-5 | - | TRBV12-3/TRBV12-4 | TGTGCCAGCAGTTTCACCCTCGGAGGTGTTCGACAAGAGACCCAGTACTTC | CASSFTLGGVRQETQYF
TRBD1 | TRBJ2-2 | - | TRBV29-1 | TGCAGCGTTGCCGGGACAGGGTACACCGGGGAGCTGTTTTTT | CSVAGTGYTGELFF
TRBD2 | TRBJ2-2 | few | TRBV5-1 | TGCGCCAGCAGCCCCGGGACTAGCGGGCCCACCGGGGAGCTGTTTTTT | CASSPGTSGPTGELFF
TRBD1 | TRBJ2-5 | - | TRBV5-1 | TGCGCCAGCAGCTTGGTCCCGGGACAGGGGGCCAAAGAGACCCAGTACTTC | CASSLVPGQGAKETQYF
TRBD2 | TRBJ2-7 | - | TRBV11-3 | TGTGCCAGCAGCTTAAGCGGGAGGGCCCACGAGCAGTACTTC | CASSLSGRAHEQYF
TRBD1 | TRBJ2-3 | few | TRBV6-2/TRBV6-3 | TGTGCCAGCAGGCAGACAGGGCCAGCAGATACGCAGTATTTT | CASRQTGPADTQYF
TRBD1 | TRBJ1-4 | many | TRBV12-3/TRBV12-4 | TGTGCCAGCAGTCGCCGAACAGGGGTGAGCGAAAAACTGTTTTTT | CASSRRTGVSEKLFF
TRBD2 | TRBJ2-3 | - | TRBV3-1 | TGTGCCAGCAGCCCCTTTCTAGCGGGCAGCACAGATACGCAGTATTTT | CASSPFLAGSTDTQYF
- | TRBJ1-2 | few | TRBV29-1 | TGCAGCGTTGATAGTTTGGGGGGAAGCTACACCTTC | CSVDSLGGSYTF
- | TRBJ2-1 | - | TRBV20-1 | TGCAGTACTAAAGGACTACCCTTTGTCAATGAGCAGTTCTTC | CSTKGLPFVNEQFF
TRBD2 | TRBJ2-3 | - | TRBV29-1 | TGCAGCGTTGAAGGGTGGGGGACGCAAGCGGGAGTCGTAGATACGCAGTATTTT | CSVEGWGTQAGVVDTQYF
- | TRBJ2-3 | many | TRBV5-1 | TGCGCCAGCAGCAAAATACAGGGTTTGGGGACAGATACGCAGTATTTT | CASSKIQGLGTDTQYF